A single sample gave rise to the 5 T cell receptor beta chains below, sequenced in a study of blood T cells in healthy people across ages. A sample-barcoded 5' primer and a J-beta primer mix were used in a second PCR of roughly 6 to 12 cycles. Via MiXCR, TCRdb re-called the 5' RACE reads, giving one row per CDR3 protein. The sample lists more than 700,000 distinct CDR3 sequences, about 42% occurring once. Sequenced material: blood. These TCRs come from a man older than 75 in good health.

The chain joins TRBV7-3 to TRBJ2-3, with D possibly matching TRBD2 (6 bases). V was pared by 9 bases and J by 2 bases, with 9 bases between. CDR3 length: 12 residues. Germline loops: CDR1 SGHTA, CDR2 FQGTGA. CDR3 in amino acids: CASRENTDTQYF. The CDR3 DNA is TGTGCCAGTCGGGAGAACACAGATACGCAGTATTTT.

This clonotype showed up many times. CDR3 sequence (DNA): TGTGCCAGCAGCTTGGTCGGCCGATCCTACGAGCAGTACTTC. Protein product: CASSLVGRSYEQYF. The chain joins TRBV5-5 to TRBJ2-7; D gene ambiguous. The CDR3 runs 14 residues. Per the germline V gene, CDR1 is SGHKS and CDR2 is YYEKEE (reference sequence). The V end lost 0 bases, the J end lost 1 base, and 8 bases lay between the germline ends.

The chain has TRBV18 and TRBJ2-4; 8 positions match TRBD1. Germline CDR1 reads KGHSH; CDR2 reads LQKENI. Losses at the gene ends were 6 bases for V and 13 bases for J; bases not matched to a gene: 11. This CDR3 region has 13 residues. CDR3 DNA sequence: TGTGCCAGCTCTCCGGACAGGGTTCAAGAGCAGTACTTC. Residues: CASSPDRVQEQYF. Using reference TRBV18 and TRBJ2-4 for the parts outside the CDR3, the full variable domain is NAGVMQNPRHLVRRRGQEARLRCSPMKGHSHVYWYRQLPEEGLKFMVYLQKENIIDESGMPKERFSAEFPKEGPSILRIQQVVRGDSAAYFCASSPDRVQEQYFGAGTRLSVL.

The V gene is TRBV29-1, the J gene TRBJ2-4; D not certain. Germline V CDR1 and CDR2: SQVTM, ANQGSEA. CDR3 length: 12 amino acids. The V gene lost 6 bases and the J gene lost 2 bases, with 8 bases spanning the gap. The CDR3 nucleotides are TGCAGCGTCCATCTGTCCAAAAACATTCAGTACTTC. Translating gives CSVHLSKNIQYF.

The chain has TRBV30 and TRBJ1-4; TRBD1 matches at 9 bases. Germline V gene sequence: CDR1 GTSNPN, CDR2 SVGIG (reference sequence). The CDR3 has 14 residues. Trimming at V came to 0 bases and at J to 7 bases, leaving 3 bases not matched to a gene. This chain's CDR3 is CAWSVNRGREKLFF. The CDR3 DNA sequence: TGTGCCTGGAGTGTAAACAGGGGGCGTGAAAAACTGTTTTTT.